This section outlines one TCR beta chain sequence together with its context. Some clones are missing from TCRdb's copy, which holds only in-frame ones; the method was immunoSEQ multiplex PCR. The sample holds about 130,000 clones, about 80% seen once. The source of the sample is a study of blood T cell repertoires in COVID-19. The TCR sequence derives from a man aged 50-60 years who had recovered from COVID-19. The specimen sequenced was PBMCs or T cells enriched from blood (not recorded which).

Here the CDR3 DNA reads TGTGCCAGCAAGCGGGGCGGTAGCGGGGCCGAGCAGTACTTC. Protein product: CASKRGGSGAEQYF. The chain is built from TRBV7-2 and TRBJ2-7; 8 nucleotides line up with TRBD2. The J segment lost 6 bases and the V segment lost 7 bases, leaving 11 bases of the junction unmatched. CDR3 length equals 14 residues. From germline, CDR1 is SGHTA and CDR2 FQGNSA. The whole variable domain, filled in from reference TRBV7-2 and TRBJ2-7, reads GAGVSQSPSNKVTEKGKDVELRCDPISGHTALYWYRQSLGQGLEFLIYFQGNSAPDKSGLPSDRFSAERTGGSVSTLTIQRTQQEDSAVYLCASKRGGSGAEQYFGPGTRLTVT.